The clone carrying this TCR beta chain came up many times. TCRdb ran MiXCR on the RT-PCR reads and lists one entry per CDR3 protein. The sample holds around 600,000 distinct CDR3 sequences, approximately 10% seen once. Trimming took 4 bases from V and 4 from J, leaving 19 bases between them. The CDR3 spans 16 residues. Looked up from germline, CDR1 is SEHNR and CDR2 is FQNEAQ (reference sequence). This record belongs to a study of response to subunit inactivated influenza vaccine. This same sample was also part of a study on T cells expressing NK-cell markers. Turning to that study: 5'RACE template switching with UMIs produced the TCR beta cDNA. Eight donors were sequenced, of whom seven were HCMV-seropositive, while the remaining one was HCMV-seronegative.

The sample here was PBMCs from blood, taken on the day of vaccination. This receptor was taken from a man aged 50-59 years who received an inactivated influenza vaccine. V and J are TRBV7-9 and TRBJ1-1, with D uncertain. CDR3 in DNA: TGTGCCAGCAGCTCCGGTCCACAGACTAGGAGCACTGAAGCTTTCTTT. This translates into CASSSGPQTRSTEAFF.